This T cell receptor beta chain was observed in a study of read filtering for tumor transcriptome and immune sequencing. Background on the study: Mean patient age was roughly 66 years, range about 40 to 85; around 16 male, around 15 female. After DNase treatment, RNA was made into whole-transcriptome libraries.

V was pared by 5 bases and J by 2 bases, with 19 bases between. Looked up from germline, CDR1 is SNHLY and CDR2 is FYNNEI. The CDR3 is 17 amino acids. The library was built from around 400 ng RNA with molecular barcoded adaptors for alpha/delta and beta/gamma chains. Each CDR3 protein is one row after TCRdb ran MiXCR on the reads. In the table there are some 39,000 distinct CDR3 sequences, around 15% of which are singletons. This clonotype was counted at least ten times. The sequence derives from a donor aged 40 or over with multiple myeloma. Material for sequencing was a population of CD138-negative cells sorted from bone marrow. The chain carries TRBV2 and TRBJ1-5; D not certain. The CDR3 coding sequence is TGTGCCAGCAGTCCTTCAGACCCATATGAAGGCAATCAGCCCCAGCATTTT. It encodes CASSPSDPYEGNQPQHF. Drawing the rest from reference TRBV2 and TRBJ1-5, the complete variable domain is EPEVTQTPSHQVTQMGQEVILRCVPISNHLYFYWYRQILGQKVEFLVSFYNNEISEKSEIFDDQFSVERPDGSNFTLKIRSTKLEDSAMYFCASSPSDPYEGNQPQHFGDGTRLSIL.